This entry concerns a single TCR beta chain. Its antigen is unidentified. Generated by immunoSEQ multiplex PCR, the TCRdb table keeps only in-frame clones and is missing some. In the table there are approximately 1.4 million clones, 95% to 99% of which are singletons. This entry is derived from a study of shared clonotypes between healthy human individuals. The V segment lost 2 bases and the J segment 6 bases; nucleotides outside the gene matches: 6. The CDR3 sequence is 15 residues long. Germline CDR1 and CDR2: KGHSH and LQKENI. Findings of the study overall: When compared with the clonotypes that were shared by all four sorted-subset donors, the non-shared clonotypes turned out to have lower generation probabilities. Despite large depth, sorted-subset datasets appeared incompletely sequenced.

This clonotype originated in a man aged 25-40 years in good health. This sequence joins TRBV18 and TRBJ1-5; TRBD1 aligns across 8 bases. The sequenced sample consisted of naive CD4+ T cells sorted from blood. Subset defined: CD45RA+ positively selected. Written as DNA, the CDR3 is TGTGCCAGCTCACCAATGGACAGGGTCGGTCAGCCCCAGCATTTT. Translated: CASSPMDRVGQPQHF. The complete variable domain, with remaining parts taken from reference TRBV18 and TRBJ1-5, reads NAGVMQNPRHLVRRRGQEARLRCSPMKGHSHVYWYRQLPEEGLKFMVYLQKENIIDESGMPKERFSAEFPKEGPSILRIQQVVRGDSAAYFCASSPMDRVGQPQHFGDGTRLSIL.